Below are 2 T cell receptor beta chains sequenced from a single sample in a study of blood T cell repertoires in COVID-19. Data came from immunoSEQ multiplex PCR; TCRdb stores just in-frame clones and leaves some out. The sample comprises over 200,000 clones, around 89% of which are singletons, and less than 3.5% rests with the top ten. The sample consisted of peripheral blood. These TCRs come from a man aged 25-40 years with COVID-19, enrolled during active disease.

V is TRBV6-6 and J is TRBJ1-2; D is unresolved. CDR1 and CDR2 (germline): MNHNY, SVGAGI (reference sequence). The CDR3 is 13 residues long. Trimming took off 2 bases at V and 8 bases at J, with 12 bases between the two ends. The CDR3 nucleotides read TGTGCCAGCAGTTACGGCGGCGCGGAGGGCTACACCTTC. It encodes CASSYGGAEGYTF.

V gene TRBV6-2 or TRBV6-3 combines with J gene TRBJ2-1; D uncertain. Germline loops: CDR1 MNHEY, CDR2 SVGEGT. This CDR3 region has 16 residues. Deletions cut 5 bases from V and 0 bases from J, with 14 bases between. In DNA, the CDR3 is TGTGCCAGCAGTCCCCATAGCATCGGCTCCTACAATGAGCAGTTCTTC. Translating it yields CASSPHSIGSYNEQFF.